These T cell receptor beta chains were read from a single sample in a study of T cells in Graves' hyperthyroidism and ophthalmopathy. TCRdb processed the multiplex PCR reads anew with MiXCR; each CDR3 protein has one entry. This repertoire shows some 420,000 distinct CDR3 sequences, roughly 13% found once; its top ten account for roughly 4.8%. Sequencing was carried out using blood. These receptors originate from a woman under 30 with Graves' hyperthyroidism. The CDR3 runs from the conserved cysteine through the conserved F or W. A D gene is named only where the DNA matches it firmly. Size is omitted from some rows. Given values are once, few, many or a class for expanded clones.

TRBD2	TRBV6-2/TRBV6-3	many	TRBJ2-3	TGTGCCAGCAGTCGGGGACTAGCGGATACAGATACGCAGTATTTT	CASSRGLADTDTQYF
TRBD2	TRBV2	.	TRBJ2-7	TGTGCCAGCAGGGGACTAGCGGGAGTATACGAGCAGTACTTC	CASRGLAGVYEQYF
TRBD2	TRBV29-1	.	TRBJ2-7	TGCAGCGTAACAGTACTAGCGGCCTCCTACGAGCAGTACTTC	CSVTVLAASYEQYF
.	TRBV19	.	TRBJ1-6	TGTGCCAGTTCGGACAGCTCCTATAATTCACCCCTCCACTTT	CASSDSSYNSPLHF
.	TRBV28	many	TRBJ2-7	TGTGCCAGCAGTTCTCATGACTCCTACGAGCAGTACTTC	CASSSHDSYEQYF
TRBD2	TRBV28	once	TRBJ2-5	TGTGCCAGCAGGGCGGGAGGTGTGGAGACCCAGTACTTC	CASRAGGVETQYF
TRBD2	TRBV20-1	.	TRBJ2-1	TGCAGTGCTAGAGGCCTAGCGGGAGGGTTTGGGGAGCAGTTCTTC	CSARGLAGGFGEQFF
TRBD1	TRBV28	many	TRBJ2-5	TGTGCCAGCAGTTTTCGACAGGGGCAGGCAAAGTACCAAGAGACCCAGTACTTC	CASSFRQGQAKYQETQYF
.	TRBV30	few	TRBJ2-3	TGTGCCTGGAGTTTTCCCGGCGGGACGCAGTATTTT	CAWSFPGGTQYF
.	TRBV10-3	few	TRBJ1-1	TGTGCCATCAGTGAGCGTGGTGGACAGAACACTGAAGCTTTCTTT	CAISERGGQNTEAFF
TRBD2	TRBV6-2/TRBV6-3	many	TRBJ2-1	TGTGCCAGCATCTCCCTAGCGGGACGCTACAATGAGCAGTTCTTC	CASISLAGRYNEQFF
.	TRBV11-1	many	TRBJ1-2	TGTGCCAGCAGCCAGACAAGCGTCTATGGCTACACCTTC	CASSQTSVYGYTF
.	TRBV4-1	.	TRBJ1-2	TGCGCCAGCAGCTCCCAAGCAACGGCCTACCTCTATGGCTACACCTTC	CASSSQATAYLYGYTF
TRBD2	TRBV20-1	many	TRBJ2-7	TGCAGTGCCCGAAGGACTAGCGGGAGAGACTTACTTGACTACGAGCAGTACTTC	CSARRTSGRDLLDYEQYF
.	TRBV4-1	few	TRBJ2-6	TGCGCCAGCAGCCAAGGGGGCGGTTTATTAAGCTCTGGGGCCAACGTCCTGACTTTC	CASSQGGGLLSSGANVLTF
.	TRBV5-4	many	TRBJ2-3	TGTGCCAGCAGCGCCCGTGCTGAGATCACAGATACGCAGTATTTT	CASSARAEITDTQYF
.	TRBV5-1	.	TRBJ2-5	TGCGCCAGCAGCTCGGTCGGCGGAGCAGCGGAGACCCAGTACTTC	CASSSVGGAAETQYF